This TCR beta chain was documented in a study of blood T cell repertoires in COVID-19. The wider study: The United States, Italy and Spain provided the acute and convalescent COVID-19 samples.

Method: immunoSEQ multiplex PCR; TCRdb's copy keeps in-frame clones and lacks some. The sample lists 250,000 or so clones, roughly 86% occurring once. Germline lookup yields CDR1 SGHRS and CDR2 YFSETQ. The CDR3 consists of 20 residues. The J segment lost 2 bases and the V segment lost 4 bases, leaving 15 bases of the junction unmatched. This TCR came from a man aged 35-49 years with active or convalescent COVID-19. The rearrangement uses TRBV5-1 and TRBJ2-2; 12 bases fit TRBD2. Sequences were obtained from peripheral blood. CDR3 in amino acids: CASSPGLAGSTKANTGELFF. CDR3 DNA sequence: TGCGCCAGCAGCCCTGGACTAGCGGGATCAACCAAGGCCAACACCGGGGAGCTGTTTTTT.